The clone carrying this TCR beta chain occurred a few times. Antigen unknown. This may stem from a read error, because a much larger clone lies one nucleotide away. Here the CDR3 omits its conserved ending phenylalanine or tryptophan, so a read error is the likely source. The data stem from a study of T cells in Graves' hyperthyroidism and ophthalmopathy. General study points: A model of 13 V-J features distinguished ophthalmopathy from stable hyperthyroidism.

V was clipped by 5 bases and J by 2 bases, with 17 bases between them. Germline V gene lookup returns CDR1 SGHAT and CDR2 FQDESV (reference sequence). This CDR3 region has 16 residues. Amplified regions were TCR beta CDR3 sequences from RNA transcripts. Primed by the HTBI set, a first-round RT-PCR was run on the TCR CDR3. TCRdb re-called the multiplex PCR reads with MiXCR, one entry per CDR3 protein. The table has some 740,000 distinct CDR3 sequences, 13% to 15% seen once. Thyroid ultrasound, orbital computed tomography, clinical symptoms, and serum thyroxine and TRAb underpinned diagnoses. PBMCs came from around 9.7 ml fresh peripheral blood.

J is TRBJ2-3 and V is TRBV11-1; D assignment may be TRBD1 or TRBD2 (5 bases each). The origin of this receptor is a woman in her late teens or twenties with Graves' hyperthyroidism. The sample comprised blood. The CDR3 coding sequence is TGTGCCAGCAGCGATAGCCTCCGGGGCTACACAGATACGCAGTATCTT. It yields the protein CASSDSLRGYTDTQYL.